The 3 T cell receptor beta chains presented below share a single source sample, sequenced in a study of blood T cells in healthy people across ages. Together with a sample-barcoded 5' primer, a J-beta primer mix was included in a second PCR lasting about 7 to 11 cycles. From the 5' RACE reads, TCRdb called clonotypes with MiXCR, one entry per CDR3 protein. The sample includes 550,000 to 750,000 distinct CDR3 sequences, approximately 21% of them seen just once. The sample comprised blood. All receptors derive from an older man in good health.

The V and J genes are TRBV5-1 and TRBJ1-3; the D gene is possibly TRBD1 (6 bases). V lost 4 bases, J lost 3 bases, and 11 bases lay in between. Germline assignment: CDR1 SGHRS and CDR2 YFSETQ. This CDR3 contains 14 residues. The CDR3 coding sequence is TGCGCCAGCAGCATCGGACAGAATGGAAACACCATATATTTT. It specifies CASSIGQNGNTIYF. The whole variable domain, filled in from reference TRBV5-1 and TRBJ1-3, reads KAGVTQTPRYLIKTRGQQVTLSCSPISGHRSVSWYQQTPGQGLQFLFEYFSETQRNKGNFPGRFSGRQFSNSRSEMNVSTLELGDSALYLCASSIGQNGNTIYFGEGSWLTVV.

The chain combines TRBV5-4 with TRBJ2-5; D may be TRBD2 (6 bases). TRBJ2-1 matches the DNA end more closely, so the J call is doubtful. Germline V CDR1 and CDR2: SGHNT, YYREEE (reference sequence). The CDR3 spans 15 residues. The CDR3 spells CASSSGRRDYNEQFF. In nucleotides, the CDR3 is TGTGCCAGCAGCTCCGGGAGACGGGACTACAATGAGCAGTTCTTC.

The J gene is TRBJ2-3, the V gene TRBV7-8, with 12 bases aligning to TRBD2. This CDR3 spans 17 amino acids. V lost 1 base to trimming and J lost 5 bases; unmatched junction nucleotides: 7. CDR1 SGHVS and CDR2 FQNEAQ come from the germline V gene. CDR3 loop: CASSLGLAGGPVDTQYF. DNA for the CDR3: TGTGCCAGCAGCTTAGGCCTAGCGGGAGGGCCAGTAGATACGCAGTATTTT.